This T cell receptor beta chain stems from a study of liver allograft versus peripheral blood T cells. Study summary: Comparing T cell receptor repertoires in transplanted livers with those in recipients' peripheral blood was part of the design. Study conclusions and caveats: Liver allografts reportedly held T cell receptor repertoires unlike those in peripheral blood.

V was cut by 2 bases and J by 0 bases, with 4 bases left in between. There are 13 residues in the CDR3. The germline CDR1 and CDR2 sequences are ENHRY and SYGVKD. TCRdb re-called the reads with MiXCR, one entry per CDR3 protein. The sample consists of roughly 1,200 distinct CDR3 sequences, around 15% of them appearing once. By share, this clonotype counts as large (0.1 to 1%). Its antigen is currently unknown. This receptor was taken from a human patient who had a liver transplant. Some of these T cells may belong to the graft donor. V and J are TRBV10-3 and TRBJ1-1; D is unresolved. The CDR3 bases are TGTGCCATCAGTGAGGACCTGAACACTGAAGCTTTCTTT. Protein: CAISEDLNTEAFF.